This T cell receptor beta chain was retrieved from a study of T-cell memory formation after mild COVID-19. Study as a whole: Clusters of TCRs were largely donor specific. Study-wide points: Contracting clones, day 15 to 85, had balanced CD4/CD8, and later expanders favored CD4+. The appearance of some responding clones in pre-infection memory suggested that cross-reactive memory joined.

Concerning this clonotype: Its antigen is not identified.

Trimming removed 6 bases at V and 4 bases at J, with 9 bases between. The CDR3 extends over 13 amino acids. The germline gives CDR1 SNHLY, CDR2 FYNNEI. TCR alpha and TCR beta cDNA libraries carrying sample barcodes and UMIs came from 5'RACE with constant-segment primers. MiXCR, applied by TCRdb to the 5' RACE reads, yields one record per CDR3 protein. The sample gives 300,000 to 400,000 distinct CDR3 sequences, 14% of which show up once; around 21% is in the top ten. The TCR originated in a man younger than 35 who had mild COVID-19 (a few samples of this study predate the infection). Cell type and time point are not known. Sequencing input: PBMCs or a T cell subset sorted from them (not recorded which). The chain combines TRBV2 with TRBJ2-2; D not certain. The DNA of the CDR3 is TGTGCCAGCAGCCCCTGGGCCACCGGGGAGCTGTTTTTT. It codes for CASSPWATGELFF. The whole variable domain, remainder taken from reference TRBV2 and TRBJ2-2, is EPEVTQTPSHQVTQMGQEVILRCVPISNHLYFYWYRQILGQKVEFLVSFYNNEISEKSEIFDDQFSVERPDGSNFTLKIRSTKLEDSAMYFCASSPWATGELFFGEGSRLTVL.